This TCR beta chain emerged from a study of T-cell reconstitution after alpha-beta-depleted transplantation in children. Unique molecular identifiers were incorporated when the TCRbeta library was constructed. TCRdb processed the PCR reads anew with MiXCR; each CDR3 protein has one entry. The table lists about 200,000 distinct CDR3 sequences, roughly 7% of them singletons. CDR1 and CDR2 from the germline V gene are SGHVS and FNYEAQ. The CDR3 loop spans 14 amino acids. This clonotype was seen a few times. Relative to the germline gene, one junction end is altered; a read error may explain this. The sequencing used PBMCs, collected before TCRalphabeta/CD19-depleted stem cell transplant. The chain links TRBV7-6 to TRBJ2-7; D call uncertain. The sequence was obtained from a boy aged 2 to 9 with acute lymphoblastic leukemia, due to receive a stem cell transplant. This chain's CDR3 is CASSWTDGSYEQYF. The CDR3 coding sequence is TGTGCTAGCAGCTGGACGGACGGCTCCTACGAGCAGTACTTC.